The 26 T cell receptor beta chains below were found in one sample sequenced in a study of beta chain features in type 1 diabetes. The isolated RNA, all of it, was reverse transcribed, so expressed TCRB transcripts were what got sequenced. Generated by immunoSEQ multiplex PCR, the TCRdb table keeps only in-frame clones and is missing some. The sample consists of 110,000 to 150,000 clones, about a tenth of them appearing once. The source material was central memory CD4+ T cells from blood. These receptors were collected from a woman in her thirties or forties in good health.

This clone has only a few counts. This chain joins TRBV5-7 and TRBJ2-3; D is possibly TRBD1 (6 bases). TRBV5-7 is an open reading frame whose function is uncertain. The CDR3 spans 14 residues. V dropped 1 base and J dropped 4 bases, with 10 bases sitting between them. The CDR3 DNA sequence: TGTGCCAGCAGCTTGACAGGGCCGGCAGATACGCAGTATTTT. Protein sequence: CASSLTGPADTQYF.

This clone was counted only a few times. The gene calls are TRBV18 and TRBJ2-2, with 7 nucleotides matching TRBD1. The CDR3 covers 16 residues. The germline gives CDR1 KGHSH, CDR2 LQKENI. V trimming: 3 bases; J trimming: 4 bases; junction bases outside the gene matches: 8. In DNA, the CDR3 is TGTGCCAGCTCACCTCAATCGACAGGGACCACCGGGGAGCTGTTTTTT. Its translation is CASSPQSTGTTGELFF.

For this clone: The sample has other DNA sequences that encode this CDR3 too. CDR3 in DNA: TGCGCCAGCAGCTTGGGATTAGCGGGCACAGATACGCAGTATTTT. It translates to CASSLGLAGTDTQYF. The V gene is TRBV5-1, the J gene TRBJ2-3, with D perhaps matching TRBD2 (6 bases). CDR3 size: 15 residues. With 0 bases removed from V and 1 base from J, the gap between germline ends came to 9 bases. Per the germline V gene, CDR1 is SGHRS and CDR2 is YFSETQ.

This clone appeared many times. V usage is TRBV14 and J usage is TRBJ2-7; the D gene is possibly TRBD1 (5 bases). Trimming removed 1 base at V and 7 bases at J, with 14 bases between. Germline V lookup: CDR1 SGHDN, CDR2 FVKESK. CDR3 length equals 14 residues. CDR3 sequence: CASSQVTQGGEQYF. The CDR3, as DNA: TGTGCCAGCAGCCAAGTTACCCAGGGCGGAGAGCAGTACTTC.

This clone was observed a handful of times. The CDR3 protein is CASRFQGGDNEQFF. The CDR3 nucleotides are TGTGCCAGTAGGTTCCAGGGGGGAGACAATGAGCAGTTCTTC. The rearrangement links TRBV19 to TRBJ2-1; tentatively, D is TRBD1 (7 bases). Per germline, CDR1 LNHDA and CDR2 SQIVND (reference sequence). Deletions cut 6 bases from V and 5 bases from J, with 14 bases between. The CDR3 contains 14 residues. Combining the CDR3 with reference TRBV19 and TRBJ2-1 gives the whole variable domain DGGITQSPKYLFRKEGQNVTLSCEQNLNHDAMYWYRQDPGQGLRLIYYSQIVNDFQKGDIAEGYSVSREKKESFPLTVTSAQKNPTAFYLCASRFQGGDNEQFFGPGTRLTVL.

The chain employs TRBV11-2 and TRBJ2-3, with 9 nucleotides matching TRBD1. Per the germline V gene, CDR1 is SGHAT and CDR2 is FQNNGV. With V trimmed by 3 bases and J by 3 bases, 4 bases remained unmatched. The CDR3 spans 15 residues. The CDR3 DNA reads TGTGCCAGCAGCTTGGGGACAGGGAGGACAGATACGCAGTATTTT. Its translation: CASSLGTGRTDTQYF.

The chain carries TRBV29-1 and TRBJ1-2; perhaps TRBD1 as D (5 bases). In germline, CDR1 is SQVTM, CDR2 ANQGSEA. The V and J ends lost 3 bases and 6 bases respectively, with 14 bases between them. CDR3 length: 13 residues. CDR3 nucleotides: TGCAGCGTTGACCTCCCCCTCAGGGATGGCTACACCTTC. It translates to CSVDLPLRDGYTF.

The chain employs TRBV19 and TRBJ2-1; the match to TRBD1 covers 7 bases. Per germline, CDR1 LNHDA and CDR2 SQIVND (reference sequence). The CDR3 is 14 amino acids. Trimming took 5 bases from V and 6 from J; bases not matched to a gene: 7. The CDR3 loop is CASSLQTGTNEQFF. The CDR3 DNA is TGTGCCAGTAGTCTCCAGACAGGGACCAATGAGCAGTTCTTC.

This clone came up a few times. The chain joins TRBV10-1 to TRBJ2-3; the match to TRBD2 covers 9 bases. Germline V gene lookup returns CDR1 WNHNN and CDR2 SYGVQD (reference sequence). Trimming cost V 4 bases and J 6 bases; bases outside gene matches: 2. This CDR3 spans 13 amino acids. CDR3 nucleotide sequence: TGCGCCAGCAGTGGGCTAGCGGGGGATACGCAGTATTTT. Translating gives CASSGLAGDTQYF.

This clone was seen ten or more times. This chain connects TRBV4-1 to TRBJ2-1; 7 bases fit TRBD2. CDR3 size: 17 residues. J lost 5 bases, V lost 0 bases, and 10 bases had no gene match. Per the germline V gene, CDR1 is MGHRA and CDR2 is YSYEKL. The CDR3 coding sequence is TGCGCCAGCAGCCAAGAAATAGGGGCTAGCGGACACAATGAGCAGTTCTTC. Translated, it gives CASSQEIGASGHNEQFF.

This clone was counted only a few times. This chain connects TRBV19 to TRBJ2-3; 11 bases match TRBD2. The germline V gene has CDR1 LNHDA and CDR2 SQIVND (reference sequence). The V segment lost 9 bases and the J segment 2 bases; nucleotides outside the gene matches: 10. The CDR3 consists of 16 residues. The CDR3 DNA reads TGTGCCAGCACTAGGACGACTAGCGGGGCCACAGATACGCAGTATTTT. Translation gives CASTRTTSGATDTQYF.

The chain combines TRBV18 with TRBJ2-7; 9 nucleotides agree with TRBD1. The J segment lost 3 bases and the V segment lost 3 bases, leaving 21 bases of the junction unmatched. Germline CDR1 is KGHSH and CDR2 is LQKENI. The length of the CDR3 is 20 residues. CDR3 DNA sequence: TGTGCCAGCTCACCGAGGCTACAGGGGGCTCGAGCCGGGGGGTTCTACGAGCAGTACTTC. It codes for CASSPRLQGARAGGFYEQYF.

This clone was seen only a few times. The rearrangement uses TRBV11-2 and TRBJ2-3; TRBD2 is a possible D gene (5 bases). The germline CDR1 and CDR2 sequences are SGHAT and FQNNGV. V shed 5 bases and J shed 4 bases, with 10 bases lying between them. The CDR3 is made up of 13 amino acids. The CDR3, as DNA: TGTGCCAGCAGCGCTGCGGGCGCAGATACGCAGTATTTT. Translation: CASSAAGADTQYF.

This clone was recorded a few times. This chain connects TRBV6-6 to TRBJ2-1, with D unclear. This CDR3 contains 13 residues. V lost 6 bases to trimming and J lost 6 bases, with 12 bases between them. CDR1 is MNHNY and CDR2 is SVGAGI in the germline V gene (reference sequence). The CDR3 DNA sequence: TGTGCCAGCAGCCTCGGAGTGAGCAATGAGCAGTTCTTC. It encodes CASSLGVSNEQFF.

This clone was seen a few times. The rearrangement joins TRBV5-1 to TRBJ1-2; the D is unclear. Germline CDR1 SGHRS, CDR2 YFSETQ. V was pared by 0 bases and J by 10 bases, with 7 bases between. This CDR3 spans 11 amino acids. The CDR3 DNA follows: TGCGCCAGCAGCTTGGACCGGGTCTACACCTTC. Residues: CASSLDRVYTF.

This clone was detected a few times. The chain combines TRBV18 with TRBJ2-7; 7 bases agree with TRBD1. The CDR3 loop spans 14 amino acids. Germline lookup yields CDR1 KGHSH and CDR2 LQKENI. V lost 5 bases, J lost 4 bases, and 8 bases stayed unmatched. The CDR3 DNA sequence: TGTGCCAGCTCATCACATCGGGACAGTTACGAGCAGTACTTC. Amino acids: CASSSHRDSYEQYF. The full variable domain, completed using reference TRBV18 and TRBJ2-7, is NAGVMQNPRHLVRRRGQEARLRCSPMKGHSHVYWYRQLPEEGLKFMVYLQKENIIDESGMPKERFSAEFPKEGPSILRIQQVVRGDSAAYFCASSSHRDSYEQYFGPGTRLTVT.

This clone was picked up a small number of times. CDR3 nucleotide sequence: TGCGCCAGCAGCTTGGCAGCAGATACGCAGTATTTT. It yields the protein CASSLAADTQYF. The gene calls are TRBV5-1 and TRBJ2-3; D call uncertain. The CDR3 is 12 residues long. Germline V gene sequence: CDR1 SGHRS, CDR2 YFSETQ. V lost 0 bases and J 4 bases, leaving 3 bases between the germline ends.

This chain links TRBV28 with TRBJ1-1, with D perhaps TRBD1 (5 bases). Trimming left V 6 bases short and J 1 base short, with 15 bases between. The germline gives CDR1 MDHEN, CDR2 SYDVKM. The CDR3 length is 15 residues. For the CDR3, the DNA is TGTGCCAGCAGACCCCCCGGGGGGAAGAACACTGAAGCTTTCTTT. As protein: CASRPPGGKNTEAFF.

This clone was detected only a few times. This CDR3 reads CASSLKRDSQEDTIYF. CDR3 coding DNA: TGTGCCAGCAGCTTAAAAAGGGACAGCCAGGAGGACACCATATATTTT. V and J are TRBV7-8 and TRBJ1-3; TRBD1 matches 7 bases. J lost 8 bases, V lost 2 bases, and 12 bases had no gene match. CDR3 length equals 16 residues. Germline V gene sequence: CDR1 SGHVS, CDR2 FQNEAQ.

This chain uses TRBV5-4 with TRBJ2-3, with a possible D match to TRBD2 (5 bases). V lost 0 bases and J 6 bases, leaving 8 bases between the germline ends. Germline CDR1 reads SGHNT; CDR2 reads YYREEE (reference sequence). The CDR3 runs 13 residues. The chain's CDR3 is CASSLVERDTQYF. The CDR3 DNA reads as TGTGCCAGCAGCTTGGTTGAGCGGGATACGCAGTATTTT. Using reference TRBV5-4 and TRBJ2-3 for the parts outside the CDR3, the full variable domain is ETGVTQSPTHLIKTRGQQVTLRCSSQSGHNTVSWYQQALGQGPQFIFQYYREEENGRGNFPPRFSGLQFPNYSSELNVNALELDDSALYLCASSLVERDTQYFGPGTRLTVL.

The sample holds a few counts of this clone. This sequence joins TRBV10-3 and TRBJ1-1; D is uncertain. Germline V lookup: CDR1 ENHRY, CDR2 SYGVKD. The CDR3 is made up of 14 amino acids. Trimming left V 6 bases short and J 4 bases short, with 15 bases between. CDR3 DNA sequence: TGTGCCATCAGGGGAGGGAGCGGGCTCACTGAAGCTTTCTTT. Protein: CAIRGGSGLTEAFF.

In this sample, this clone turned up many times. This chain joins TRBV10-1 and TRBJ1-6; D is unresolved. This CDR3 is built from 12 residues. Per germline, CDR1 WNHNN and CDR2 SYGVQD (reference sequence). The ends were cut back, 6 bases at V and 8 bases at J, with 8 bases in the middle. The chain's CDR3 is CASSTGDSPLHF. CDR3 DNA: TGCGCCAGCAGCACCGGGGATTCACCCCTCCACTTT.

This clone turned up a few times. The chain recombines TRBV23-1 with TRBJ1-6; tentative D call: TRBD1 (6 bases). TRBV23-1 is treated as an ORF (open reading frame) with a function not yet certain. V dropped 0 bases and J dropped 1 base, with 16 bases sitting between them. This CDR3 comprises 19 residues. The CDR3 sequence: CASSQSGGGRGSYNSPLHF. The CDR3 coding sequence is TGCGCCAGCAGTCAATCAGGGGGGGGGAGAGGGTCCTATAATTCACCCCTCCACTTT.

The sample holds a few counts of this clone. This chain connects TRBV7-2 to TRBJ2-2; 8 positions agree with TRBD1. The junction had 10 bases not matched to a gene; V was cut back by 2 bases and J by 2 bases. The CDR3 spans 18 residues. Per the germline V gene, CDR1 is SGHTA and CDR2 is FQGNSA. The CDR3 reads CASSLTPLGTGNTGELFF. CDR3 bases: TGTGCCAGCAGCTTAACCCCTTTGGGGACAGGCAACACCGGGGAGCTGTTTTTT.

This chain connects TRBV5-1 to TRBJ1-6; 9 bases are a match to TRBD1. Germline values: CDR1 SGHRS, CDR2 YFSETQ. The CDR3 is made up of 15 amino acids. Unmatched junction bases numbered 8, after V lost 3 bases and J lost 10 bases. CDR3 sequence (DNA): TGCGCCAGCAGCTCCTCGGGACAGGGCCTCTCACCCCTCCACTTT. Its protein is CASSSSGQGLSPLHF.

V is TRBV7-9 and J is TRBJ2-1; D perhaps matches TRBD2 (6 bases). Trimming took 7 bases from V and 8 from J, leaving 21 bases between them. Germline-derived CDR1 and CDR2 are SEHNR and FQNEAQ (reference sequence). The CDR3 is 15 amino acids. CDR3 nucleotide sequence: TGTGCCAGCACCGCTACGGGACTTGGACCCGATGAGCAGTTCTTC. Encoded protein: CASTATGLGPDEQFF.